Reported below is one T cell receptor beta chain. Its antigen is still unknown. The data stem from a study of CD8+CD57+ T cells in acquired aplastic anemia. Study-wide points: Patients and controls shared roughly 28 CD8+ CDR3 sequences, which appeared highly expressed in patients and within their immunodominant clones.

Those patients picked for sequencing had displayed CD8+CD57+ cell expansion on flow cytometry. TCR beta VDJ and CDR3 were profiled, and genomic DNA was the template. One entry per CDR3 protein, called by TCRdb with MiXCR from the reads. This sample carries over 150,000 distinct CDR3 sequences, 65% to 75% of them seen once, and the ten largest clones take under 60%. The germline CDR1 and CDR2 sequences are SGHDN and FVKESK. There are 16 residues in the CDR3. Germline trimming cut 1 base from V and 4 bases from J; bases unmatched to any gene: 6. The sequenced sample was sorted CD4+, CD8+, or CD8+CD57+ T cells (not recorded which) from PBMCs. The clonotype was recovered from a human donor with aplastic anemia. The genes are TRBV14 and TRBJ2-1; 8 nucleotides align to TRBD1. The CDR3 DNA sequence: TGTGCCAGCAGCCAAGCCGGGACAGGAGTTTACAATGAGCAGTTCTTC. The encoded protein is CASSQAGTGVYNEQFF.